This T cell receptor beta chain was identified in a study of cytomegalovirus exposure and HLA in healthy donors. PCR involved 60 Vbeta and 13 Jbeta primers. TCRdb keeps only in-frame clones here, not all; method: immunoSEQ multiplex PCR. Listed are 130,000 or so clones; about 2.2% falls within the top ten. Concerning this clone: The target antigen is unknown.

CDR3 length: 13 amino acids. Germline-derived CDR1 and CDR2 are SGHDT and YYEEEE. Deletions cut 3 bases from V and 3 bases from J, with 9 bases between. Study findings and constraints: In a later analysis, TCR beta V- and J-gene trimming showed a link to a missense DCLRE1C variant. The study designated 150 or so TCR beta chains cytomegalovirus-associated. A previous analysis found most TCR beta V segments productive roughly 87% or roughly 30% of the time.

The gene calls are TRBV5-6 and TRBJ1-2, with D possibly matching TRBD1 (6 bases). The source material was PBMCs. The receptor comes from a woman between 18 and 29 years old in good health and CMV-seronegative. The CDR3 reads CASSSQGYYGYTF. In DNA form, the CDR3 reads TGTGCCAGCAGCTCACAGGGCTACTATGGCTACACCTTC.